The 5 T cell receptor beta chains reported below all come from one sample, sequenced in a study of glioma-infiltrating T cells after dendritic cell vaccination. TCRdb's copy holds only in-frame clones and misses some; the assay was immunoSEQ multiplex PCR. The data hold tens of thousands of clones, with over 75% observed a single time. This sample comprised blood, obtained before dendritic cell vaccination. The receptors derive from a human donor with glioblastoma.

The chain recombines TRBV5-3 with TRBJ2-7; D is uncertain. TRBV5-3 is given ORF status, its function remaining uncertain. The germline V and J ends were trimmed by 6 bases and 5 bases, with 18 bases remaining between them. This CDR3 has 14 amino acids. The CDR3 DNA sequence: TGTGCCAGAAACGCGACGGAGAAGAGAAACGAGCAGTACTTC. Amino acids: CARNATEKRNEQYF.

This chain connects TRBV6-5 to TRBJ2-1; 7 nucleotides align to TRBD1. Germline lookup yields CDR1 MNHEY and CDR2 SVGAGI. The V segment lost 5 bases and the J segment 2 bases; nucleotides outside the gene matches: 3. The CDR3 has 14 residues. The CDR3 nucleotides read TGTGCCAGCAGTCCCGGGACAGCCTACAATGAGCAGTTCTTC. Translation: CASSPGTAYNEQFF.

The chain combines TRBV5-1 with TRBJ1-1, with 9 bases identical to TRBD1. There are 15 residues in the CDR3. Germline V gene lookup returns CDR1 SGHRS and CDR2 YFSETQ. The ends lost 1 base at V and 1 base at J; junction bases unmatched: 2. CDR3 loop: CASSLPGQGNTEAFF. Here the CDR3 DNA reads TGCGCCAGCAGCTTGCCGGGACAGGGGAACACTGAAGCTTTCTTT.

The chain is built from TRBV5-4 and TRBJ2-1, with 8 bases fitting TRBD2. V shed 4 bases and J 7 bases; nucleotides not matched to a gene: 10. CDR3 length: 15 residues. Germline CDR1 SGHNT, CDR2 YYREEE (reference sequence). CDR3 region: CASSPGLDTKNEQFF. CDR3 sequence (DNA): TGTGCCAGCAGCCCGGGACTAGATACGAAGAATGAGCAGTTCTTC. Combining the CDR3 with reference TRBV5-4 and TRBJ2-1 gives the whole variable domain ETGVTQSPTHLIKTRGQQVTLRCSSQSGHNTVSWYQQALGQGPQFIFQYYREEENGRGNFPPRFSGLQFPNYSSELNVNALELDDSALYLCASSPGLDTKNEQFFGPGTRLTVL.

V and J are TRBV4-1 and TRBJ2-7; 14 bases are a match to TRBD2. This CDR3 region has 17 residues. Germline V CDR1 and CDR2: MGHRA, YSYEKL. Losses at the gene ends were 4 bases for V and 6 bases for J; bases not matched to a gene: 11. Written as DNA, the CDR3 is TGCGCCAGCAGCCCCAACCCGGGACTAGCGGGAGACCGCGAGCAGTACTTC. It yields the protein CASSPNPGLAGDREQYF.